A single T cell receptor (beta chain) is shown here with its context. Its antigen is still unknown. Being one base from a much bigger clone, this may be a read error. These data originate in a study of T cells in Graves' hyperthyroidism and ophthalmopathy. Template material for amplifying TCR beta CDR3 regions consisted of RNA transcripts. Initially, a first-round RT-PCR of the TCR CDR3 employed the HTBI primer set. TCRdb reprocessed the multiplex PCR reads via MiXCR and lists one record per CDR3 protein. The table includes around 600,000 distinct CDR3 sequences, 45% detected once. Regarding the study as a whole: Onset of ophthalmopathy came a median around 7.1 months after the model predicted it.

The sequence came from an adult man with Graves' disease, either hyperthyroidism or ophthalmopathy (not recorded which). Sequenced material: peripheral blood or thyroid tissue (not recorded which).

CDR3 region: CASGPPGQVDQPQHF. CDR3 DNA: TGTGCCAGCGGCCCACCCGGACAGGTCGATCAGCCCCAGCATTTT. This chain uses TRBV7-9 with TRBJ1-5; 7 bases map to TRBD1. The germline CDR1 and CDR2 sequences are SEHNR and FQNEAQ (reference sequence). This CDR3 has 15 residues. V lost 8 bases, J lost 5 bases, and 12 bases stayed unmatched.